The present T cell receptor beta chain was sequenced within a study of tumor-infiltrating lymphocytes in primary liver carcinoma. About the study: Those enrolled were patients of both sexes, who were aged 30 to 69 years. Study-level points and caveats: Merely some 8-24% of top clones spanned all five tumor regions. Tumor specimens were characterized by a significantly higher top-250-clone fraction than blood (p = 0.039).

This clonotype was found many times. The antigen remains undetermined. The investigators made TCR beta cDNA from 500 ng total RNA, using a constant-region primer. A slightly modified ARM-PCR protocol with three nested multiplex PCR rounds produced these TCR beta libraries. Forward primers for TRBV1-TRBV30 and a C-beta reverse primer served the first two PCR rounds, at around 9 cycles each. TCRdb recomputed calls from the multiplex PCR reads with MiXCR, one row per CDR3 protein. The sample consists of roughly 80,000 distinct CDR3 sequences, about two thirds of them appearing once. This CDR3 comprises 14 residues. Between the trimmed V and J ends, which lost 4 bases and 0 bases, there was a span of 9 bases. Per germline, CDR1 ENHRY and CDR2 SYGVKD. From unsorted bulk tissue weighing roughly 17-31 mg, DNA and RNA were co-extracted.

The gene calls are TRBV10-3 and TRBJ1-1; D unclear. This TCR was recovered from a woman in her sixties or seventies with primary liver carcinoma and hepatitis B virus infection. The sequenced sample consisted of liver tumor tissue from sampling region 4. Subset given: tumor region T4, right-lateral pole. The CDR3 DNA is TGTGCCATCAGTGTCTCGGGGATGAACACTGAAGCTTTCTTT. This encodes CAISVSGMNTEAFF.